The following is a T cell receptor (beta chain) sequence with its context. The antigen is not known. The donors formed part of the approximately 130-subject validation cohort, distinct from the roughly 620-subject first cohort. The table came from immunoSEQ multiplex PCR; TCRdb's copy has only in-frame clones and leaves some out. The table shows under 250,000 clones, with about 90% occurring only once. This specimen belongs to a study of cytomegalovirus exposure and HLA in healthy donors. Study conclusions and caveats: One later analysis, an examination of the 90 to 150 validation repertoires, found that first-cohort TCR clusters tended to co-occur in them.

This CDR3 is 15 amino acids long. V shed 1 base and J 4 bases; nucleotides not matched to a gene: 7. Germline V gene sequence: CDR1 MNHNS, CDR2 SASEGT. This chain links TRBV6-1 with TRBJ2-7, with 7 bases aligning to TRBD1. The specimen was PBMCs. The receptor was derived from a man younger than 30 in good health and CMV-seropositive. The CDR3 sequence is CASSEGRQGAYEQYF. As DNA, the CDR3 is TGTGCCAGCAGTGAAGGGAGACAGGGCGCGTACGAGCAGTACTTC.